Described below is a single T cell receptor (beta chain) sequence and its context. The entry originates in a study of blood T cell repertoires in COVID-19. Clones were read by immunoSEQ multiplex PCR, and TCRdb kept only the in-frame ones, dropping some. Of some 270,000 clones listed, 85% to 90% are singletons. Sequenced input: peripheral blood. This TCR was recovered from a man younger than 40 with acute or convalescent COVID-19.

CDR3 protein: CASSGGLSPSYEQYF. The CDR3 DNA reads as TGTGCCAGCAGTGGGGGACTGTCCCCTTCCTACGAGCAGTACTTC. This chain uses TRBV6-4 with TRBJ2-7; a weak D match, TRBD2 (6 bases). Trimming pared 4 bases from V and 1 base from J, leaving 14 bases between. CDR1 MRHNA and CDR2 SNTAGT come from the germline V gene. CDR3 size: 15 residues.